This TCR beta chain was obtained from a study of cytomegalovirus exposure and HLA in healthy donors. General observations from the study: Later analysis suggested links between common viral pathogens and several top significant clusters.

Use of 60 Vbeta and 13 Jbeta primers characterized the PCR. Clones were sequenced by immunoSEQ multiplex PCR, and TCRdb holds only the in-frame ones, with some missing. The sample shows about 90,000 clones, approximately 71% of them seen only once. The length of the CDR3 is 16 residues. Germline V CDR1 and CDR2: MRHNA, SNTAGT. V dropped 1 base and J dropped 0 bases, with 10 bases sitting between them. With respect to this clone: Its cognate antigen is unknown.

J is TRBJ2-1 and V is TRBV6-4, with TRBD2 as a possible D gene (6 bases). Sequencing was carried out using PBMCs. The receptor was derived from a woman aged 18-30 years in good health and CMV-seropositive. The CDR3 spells CASSDFGGSSYNEQFF. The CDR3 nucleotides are TGTGCCAGCAGTGACTTTGGGGGGAGCTCCTACAATGAGCAGTTCTTC.